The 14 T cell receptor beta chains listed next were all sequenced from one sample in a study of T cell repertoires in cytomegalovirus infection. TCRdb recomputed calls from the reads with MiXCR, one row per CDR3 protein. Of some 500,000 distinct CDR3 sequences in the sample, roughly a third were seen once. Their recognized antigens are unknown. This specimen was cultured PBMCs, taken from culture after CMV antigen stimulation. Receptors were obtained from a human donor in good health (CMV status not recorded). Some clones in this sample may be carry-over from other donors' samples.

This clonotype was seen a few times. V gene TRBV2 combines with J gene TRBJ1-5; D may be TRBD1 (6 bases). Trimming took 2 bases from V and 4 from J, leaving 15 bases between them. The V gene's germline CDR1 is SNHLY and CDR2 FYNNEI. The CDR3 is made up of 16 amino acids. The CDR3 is CASSETNRVGNQPQHF. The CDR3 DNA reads TGTGCCAGCAGTGAAACAAACAGGGTTGGAAATCAGCCCCAGCATTTT.

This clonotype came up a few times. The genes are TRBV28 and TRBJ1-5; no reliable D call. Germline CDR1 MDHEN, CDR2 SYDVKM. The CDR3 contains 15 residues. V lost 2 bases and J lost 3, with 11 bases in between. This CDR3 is CASSLVTQPNQPQHF. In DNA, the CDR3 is TGTGCCAGCAGTTTAGTCACCCAACCCAATCAGCCCCAGCATTTT.

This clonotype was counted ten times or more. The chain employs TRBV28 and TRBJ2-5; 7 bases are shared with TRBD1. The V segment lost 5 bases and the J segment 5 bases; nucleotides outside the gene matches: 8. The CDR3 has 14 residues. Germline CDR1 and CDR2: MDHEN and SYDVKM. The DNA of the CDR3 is TGTGCCAGCAGTCGGGACAGCCTGGGGGAGACCCAGTACTTC. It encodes CASSRDSLGETQYF.

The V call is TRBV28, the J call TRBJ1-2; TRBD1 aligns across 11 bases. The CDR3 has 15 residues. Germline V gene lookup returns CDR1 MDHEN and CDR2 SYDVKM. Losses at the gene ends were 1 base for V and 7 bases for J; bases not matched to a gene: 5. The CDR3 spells CASSLYGTGGRGYTF. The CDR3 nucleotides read TGTGCCAGCAGTTTATACGGGACAGGGGGTCGTGGCTACACCTTC.

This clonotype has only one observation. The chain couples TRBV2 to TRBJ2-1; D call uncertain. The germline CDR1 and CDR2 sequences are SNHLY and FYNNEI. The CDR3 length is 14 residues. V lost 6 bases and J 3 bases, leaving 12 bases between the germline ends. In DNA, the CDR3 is TGTGCCAGCAGCTACACGGCGCACTACAATGAGCAGTTCTTC. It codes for CASSYTAHYNEQFF.

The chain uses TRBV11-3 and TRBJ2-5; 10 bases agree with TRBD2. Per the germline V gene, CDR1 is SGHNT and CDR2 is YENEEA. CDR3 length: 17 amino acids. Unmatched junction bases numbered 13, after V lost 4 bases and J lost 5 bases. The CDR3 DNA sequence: TGTGCCAGCAGCTCGAACCTAGCGGGAGTAACAACGGAGACCCAGTACTTC. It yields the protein CASSSNLAGVTTETQYF.

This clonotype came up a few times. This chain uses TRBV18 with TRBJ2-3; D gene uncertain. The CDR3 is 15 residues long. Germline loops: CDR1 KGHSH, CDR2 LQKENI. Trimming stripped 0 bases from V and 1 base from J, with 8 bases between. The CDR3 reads CASSPPSLGTDTQYF. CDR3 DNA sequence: TGTGCCAGCTCACCACCAAGCCTTGGCACAGATACGCAGTATTTT.

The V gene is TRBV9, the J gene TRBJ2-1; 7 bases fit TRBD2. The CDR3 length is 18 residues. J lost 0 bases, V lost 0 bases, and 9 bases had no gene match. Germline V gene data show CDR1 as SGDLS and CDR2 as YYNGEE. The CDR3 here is CASSVGASGWSSYNEQFF. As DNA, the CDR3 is TGTGCCAGCAGCGTAGGTGCTAGCGGATGGAGCTCCTACAATGAGCAGTTCTTC.

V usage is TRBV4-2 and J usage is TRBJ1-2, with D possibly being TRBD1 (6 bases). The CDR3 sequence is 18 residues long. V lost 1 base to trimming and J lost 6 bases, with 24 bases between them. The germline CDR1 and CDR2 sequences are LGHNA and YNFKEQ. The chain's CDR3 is CASSQADAAQGISHGYTF. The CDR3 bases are TGTGCCAGCAGCCAAGCCGACGCTGCACAGGGAATTTCCCATGGCTACACCTTC.

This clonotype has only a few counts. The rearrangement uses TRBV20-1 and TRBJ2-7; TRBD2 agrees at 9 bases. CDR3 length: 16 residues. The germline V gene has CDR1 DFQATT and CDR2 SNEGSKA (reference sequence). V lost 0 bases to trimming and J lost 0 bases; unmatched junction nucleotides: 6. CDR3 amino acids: CSARDVLAGSSYEQYF. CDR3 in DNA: TGCAGTGCTAGAGATGTCCTAGCGGGAAGCTCCTACGAGCAGTACTTC.

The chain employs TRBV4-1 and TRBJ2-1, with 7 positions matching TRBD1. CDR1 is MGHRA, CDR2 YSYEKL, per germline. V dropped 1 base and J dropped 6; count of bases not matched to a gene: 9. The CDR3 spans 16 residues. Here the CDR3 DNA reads TGCGCCAGCAGCCAAGTCGGCAGGGGGAAGTTCAATGAGCAGTTCTTC. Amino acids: CASSQVGRGKFNEQFF.

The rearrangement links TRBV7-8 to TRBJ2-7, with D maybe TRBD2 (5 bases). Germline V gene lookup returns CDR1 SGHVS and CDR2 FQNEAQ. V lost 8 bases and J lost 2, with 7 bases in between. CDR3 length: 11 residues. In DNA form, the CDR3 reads TGTGCCAGCGAGGAGGCCTACGAGCAGTACTTC. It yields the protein CASEEAYEQYF.

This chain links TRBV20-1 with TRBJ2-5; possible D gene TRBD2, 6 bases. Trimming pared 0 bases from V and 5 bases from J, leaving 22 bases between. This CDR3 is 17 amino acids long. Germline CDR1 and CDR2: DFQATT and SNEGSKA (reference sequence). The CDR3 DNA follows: TGCAGTGCTAGAGATCTTCGCGGGGTATCTCACGGGGAGACCCAGTACTTC. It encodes CSARDLRGVSHGETQYF.

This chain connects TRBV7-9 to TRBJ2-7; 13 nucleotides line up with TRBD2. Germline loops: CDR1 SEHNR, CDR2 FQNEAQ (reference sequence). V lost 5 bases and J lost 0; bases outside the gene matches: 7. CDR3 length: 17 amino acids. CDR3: CASSRTSGGLSSYEQYF. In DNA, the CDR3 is TGTGCCAGCAGCAGGACTAGCGGGGGACTCAGCTCCTACGAGCAGTACTTC.